What follows are 3 T cell receptor beta chains derived from one specimen sequenced in a study of response to subunit inactivated influenza vaccine (dated by TCRdb to the late 2010s). The protocol used for the library was RT-PCR. TCRdb records Illumina HiSeq 2500 as the sequencer. TCRdb reprocessed the public reads (quality trimming at Q25 with fastp, clone calling with MiXCR) and kept in-frame beta chains. Duplicate CDR3 protein sequences are folded into a single record with the most common DNA and genes. Present in this sample are more than 450,000 distinct CDR3 sequences, 12% of which were seen just once. Of the sample, roughly 10% is held by the ten largest clones. The sample was PBMCs from blood, taken on the day of vaccination. Receptors were obtained from a man in his fifties or sixties who received an inactivated influenza vaccine. Donor details come from another sample of the same person, matched by shared clones.

J is TRBJ2-1 and V is TRBV6-4; TRBD2 agrees at 7 bases. Germline loops: CDR1 MRHNA, CDR2 SNTAGT. V shed 0 bases and J 6 bases; nucleotides not matched to a gene: 5. This CDR3 has 15 amino acids. The CDR3 nucleotides are TGTGCCAGCAGTGACTCCGGAGGGAGGGGCAATGAGCAGTTCTTC. Translation gives CASSDSGGRGNEQFF.

This clonotype appeared a few times. V gene TRBV6-5 combines with J gene TRBJ1-2, with D perhaps TRBD1 (5 bases). The germline V and J ends were trimmed by 2 bases and 1 base, with 14 bases remaining between them. This CDR3 is 16 amino acids long. Germline CDR1 reads MNHEY; CDR2 reads SVGAGI. CDR3 bases: TGTGCCAGCAGTTACCAACCGGGACGGAGTAACTATGGCTACACCTTC. Encoded protein: CASSYQPGRSNYGYTF.

This clonotype was seen a few times. The rearrangement uses TRBV6-2 or TRBV6-3 and TRBJ2-1; 8 nucleotides align to TRBD2. V lost 6 bases and J lost 1; bases outside the gene matches: 8. This CDR3 region has 16 residues. Germline loops: CDR1 MNHEY, CDR2 SVGEGT. The CDR3 DNA reads as TGTGCCAGCAGATCCACCGGGGGGGCTTCCTACAATGAGCAGTTCTTC. It codes for CASRSTGGASYNEQFF.